This T cell receptor (beta chain) was documented in a study of cytomegalovirus exposure and HLA in healthy donors. Study conclusions and caveats: Being productive about 87% or about 30% of the time was typical of most TCR beta V segments in an earlier analysis. With DRB1 most and HLA-C fewest, TCR association rates differed between HLA loci in a later analysis. In a later analysis, a missense DCLRE1C variant was linked to TCR beta V- and J-gene trimming.

CDR1 is LNHDA and CDR2 is SQIVND in the germline V gene (reference sequence). The CDR3 runs 14 residues. Note on this clone: Its target is unknown. At one end the junction does not follow the germline gene, possibly because of a read error.

The PCR made use of 60 Vbeta and 13 Jbeta primers. Sequencing used immunoSEQ multiplex PCR; TCRdb keeps in-frame clones, though not all of them. The sample carries roughly 180,000 clones, approximately 84% recorded once. Sequencing was done on a sample of PBMCs. This TCR was recovered from a girl aged 5-17 years in good health and CMV-seropositive. This chain connects TRBV19 to TRBJ2-7, with 7 nucleotides matching TRBD1. CDR3 amino acids: CASSRDSFSFEQYF. CDR3 bases: TGTGCCAGTAGTAGGGACAGCTTTTCCTTCGAGCAGTACTTC.